Listed here are 26 T cell receptor beta chains from one sample, sequenced in a study of T-cell reconstitution after alpha-beta-depleted transplantation in children. TCRbeta library preparation incorporated unique molecular identifiers. TCRdb called the PCR reads again in MiXCR, with one record for every CDR3 protein. The sample consists of roughly 420,000 distinct CDR3 sequences, about a sixth of them appearing once. The source was PBMCs, mostly from graft donor cells, collected 360 days after TCRalphabeta/CD19-depleted stem cell transplant. Source of these receptors: a boy less than two years old who had a stem cell transplant for Wiskott-Aldrich syndrome, so the T cells may come from the graft donor.

This clonotype came up a few times. The CDR3 loop is CATRVDRGRFEQYF. CDR3 bases: TGTGCCACCAGAGTGGACAGGGGGCGCTTCGAGCAGTACTTC. The chain carries TRBV15 and TRBJ2-7; TRBD1 aligns across 11 bases. The CDR3 totals 14 residues. The germline V gene has CDR1 LNHNV and CDR2 YYDKDF (reference sequence). J lost 6 bases, V lost 6 bases, and 7 bases had no gene match.

This clonotype was observed a handful of times. The chain is built from TRBV12-3 or TRBV12-4 and TRBJ2-5, with 8 bases aligning to TRBD1. This CDR3 spans 15 amino acids. V lost 5 bases and J lost 5; bases outside the gene matches: 10. CDR3: CASSPRQGAAETQYF. The DNA of the CDR3 is TGTGCCAGCAGTCCCCGCCAGGGGGCTGCGGAGACCCAGTACTTC.

This clonotype was seen only a few times. The rearrangement joins TRBV11-2 to TRBJ1-4; 9 bases are a match to TRBD1. The V and J ends lost 6 bases and 4 bases, in that order; junction bases with no gene match: 3. Germline CDR1 SGHAT, CDR2 FQNNGV. The CDR3 is 14 residues long. The CDR3 DNA follows: TGTGCCAGCAGGAGGACAGGGGTTAATGAAAAACTGTTTTTT. Translated: CASRRTGVNEKLFF.

This clonotype was observed a handful of times. The V and J genes are TRBV7-9 and TRBJ2-1; D is tentatively TRBD1 or TRBD2 (5 bases each). Between the trimmed V and J ends, which lost 11 bases and 6 bases, there was a span of 17 bases. The CDR3 runs to 13 residues. Germline V gene lookup returns CDR1 SEHNR and CDR2 FQNEAQ (reference sequence). In nucleotides, the CDR3 is TGTGCCGCGGAGTGGGGGAGTAGCAATGAGCAGTTCTTC. Translated, it gives CAAEWGSSNEQFF.

This clonotype has more than one count but fewer than ten. This chain uses TRBV11-2 with TRBJ2-5; 9 positions agree with TRBD1. This CDR3 spans 19 amino acids. J was trimmed by 5 bases and V by 6 bases; bases with no gene match: 22. Germline CDR1 is SGHAT and CDR2 is FQNNGV. For the CDR3, the DNA is TGTGCCAGCAGGCCTCTTCGCCGGTCCAACCGGGACAGGGTTGAGACCCAGTACTTC. Its protein product is CASRPLRRSNRDRVETQYF.

This clonotype was counted between two and nine times. The V gene is TRBV12-3 or TRBV12-4, the J gene TRBJ2-1, with D tentatively TRBD2 (5 bases). The length of the CDR3 is 15 residues. V lost 6 bases, J lost 4 bases, and 16 bases lay in between. The CDR3 sequence is CASRMTPEVYNEQFF. DNA of the CDR3: TGTGCCAGCAGAATGACACCGGAGGTATACAATGAGCAGTTCTTC.

This clonotype showed up just a few times. The rearrangement uses TRBV28 and TRBJ2-1, with D uncertain. CDR3 length equals 16 residues. Per the germline V gene, CDR1 is MDHEN and CDR2 is SYDVKM. V lost 6 bases and J 0 bases, leaving 15 bases between the germline ends. The CDR3 here is CASRVRSVSSYNEQFF. The CDR3 coding sequence is TGTGCCAGCAGGGTGAGATCGGTAAGCTCCTACAATGAGCAGTTCTTC.

A few counts support this clonotype. The chain recombines TRBV20-1 with TRBJ2-5; 9 nucleotides agree with TRBD2. The germline V gene encodes CDR1 DFQATT and CDR2 SNEGSKA (reference sequence). This CDR3 comprises 14 residues. Losses at the gene ends were 3 bases for V and 4 bases for J; bases not matched to a gene: 6. DNA of the CDR3: TGCAGTGCTAGGGGTAGCGGGAGTACAGAGACCCAGTACTTC. This codes for CSARGSGSTETQYF.

J is TRBJ1-1 and V is TRBV13; 7 positions agree with TRBD1. CDR1 is PRHDT, CDR2 FYEKMQ, per germline (reference sequence). The V and J ends lost 3 bases and 0 bases, in that order; junction bases with no gene match: 4. The CDR3 has 15 amino acids. CDR3 residues: CASSFGTVMNTEAFF. The CDR3 DNA reads TGTGCCAGCAGCTTCGGGACAGTCATGAACACTGAAGCTTTCTTT.

The genes are TRBV24-1 and TRBJ1-5; D is unclear. From germline, CDR1 is KGHDR and CDR2 SFDVKD. The V gene lost 3 bases and the J gene lost 2 bases, with 7 bases spanning the gap. This CDR3 spans 14 amino acids. The chain's CDR3 is CATSDPSGNQPQHF. CDR3 DNA sequence: TGTGCCACCAGTGATCCCAGTGGCAATCAGCCCCAGCATTTT.

In this sample, this clonotype turned up a few times. For the CDR3, the DNA is TGTGCCAGCAGCTTGGGCCCCTATATGTCCTACGAGCAGTACTTC. This encodes CASSLGPYMSYEQYF. V usage is TRBV5-5 and J usage is TRBJ2-7; no reliable D call. The V end lost 0 bases, the J end lost 1 base, and 11 bases lay between the germline ends. This CDR3 comprises 15 residues. Germline values: CDR1 SGHKS, CDR2 YYEKEE (reference sequence).

This clonotype turned up a few times. The chain employs TRBV6-6 and TRBJ1-2; D remains unclear. Germline CDR1 reads MNHNY; CDR2 reads SVGAGI (reference sequence). The length of the CDR3 is 12 residues. V lost 5 bases and J 4 bases, leaving 8 bases between the germline ends. CDR3 in amino acids: CASSVLGYGYTF. The DNA of the CDR3 is TGTGCCAGCAGTGTACTCGGCTATGGCTACACCTTC.

This chain connects TRBV24-1 to TRBJ2-1; the D gene is possibly TRBD2 (7 bases). Trimming cost V 3 bases and J 3 bases, with 14 bases left between them. The CDR3 runs to 16 residues. Germline V gene data show CDR1 as KGHDR and CDR2 as SFDVKD. The CDR3 coding sequence is TGTGCCACCAGTGATAGGGGAGCGGGACACTACAATGAGCAGTTCTTC. Amino acid sequence: CATSDRGAGHYNEQFF.

The rearrangement uses TRBV11-1 and TRBJ2-7, with TRBD2 matching 16 bases. The CDR3 covers 18 residues. Per the germline V gene, CDR1 is SGHAT and CDR2 is FQDESV (reference sequence). The ends lost 5 bases at V and 1 base at J; junction bases unmatched: 8. The CDR3 loop reads CASSPGLAGGPGSYEQYF. CDR3 DNA: TGTGCCAGCAGCCCGGGACTAGCGGGAGGGCCCGGGTCCTACGAGCAGTACTTC.

This clonotype was counted between two and nine times. This chain uses TRBV19 with TRBJ1-1; the D is unclear. The CDR3 is 14 amino acids. Germline loops: CDR1 LNHDA, CDR2 SQIVND (reference sequence). Trimming took off 8 bases at V and 0 bases at J, with 13 bases between the two ends. The CDR3 is CASRDPRLNTEAFF. The CDR3 DNA reads as TGTGCCAGTCGAGACCCACGGTTGAACACTGAAGCTTTCTTT.

This clonotype was counted between two and nine times. In nucleotides, the CDR3 is TGTGCCAGCAGCCGGGGGGTCCACCTAAACACCGGGGAGCTGTTTTTT. Its protein product is CASSRGVHLNTGELFF. This chain joins TRBV12-3 or TRBV12-4 and TRBJ2-2, with 7 nucleotides matching TRBD2. CDR3 length: 16 residues. With 6 bases clipped from V and 2 bases from J, the junction kept 9 bases outside the gene matches.

This clonotype occurred a few times. The chain is built from TRBV7-2 and TRBJ1-6; 8 bases map to TRBD1. The V gene's germline CDR1 is SGHTA and CDR2 FQGNSA. The CDR3 covers 18 residues. Losses at the gene ends were 5 bases for V and 0 bases for J; bases not matched to a gene: 9. CDR3 residues: CASSLGTGLSSYNSPLHF. The CDR3 DNA reads as TGTGCCAGCAGCCTAGGGACAGGCTTGAGCTCCTATAATTCACCCCTCCACTTT.

There are a few counts of this clonotype. This rearrangement joins TRBV5-1 to TRBJ2-4; TRBD2 aligns across 11 bases. CDR1 is SGHRS, CDR2 YFSETQ, per germline. Trimming at V came to 0 bases and at J to 8 bases, leaving 1 base not matched to a gene. The CDR3 totals 14 residues. The CDR3 DNA is TGCGCCAGCAGCTTGGTACTAGCGGGGGACATTCAGTACTTC. Translated: CASSLVLAGDIQYF.

This rearrangement joins TRBV5-6 to TRBJ2-2; D unclear. Trimming shortened V by 2 bases and J by 3 bases, and 14 bases separated the two germline ends. In germline, CDR1 is SGHDT, CDR2 YYEEEE. The CDR3 is made up of 16 amino acids. The CDR3 DNA reads TGTGCCAGCAGCTTCGGCCCGAGAAAGGACACCGGGGAGCTGTTTTTT. Residues: CASSFGPRKDTGELFF. The full variable domain, in which reference TRBV5-6 and TRBJ2-2 provide the parts outside the CDR3, is DAGVTQSPTHLIKTRGQQVTLRCSPKSGHDTVSWYQQALGQGPQFIFQYYEEEERQRGNFPDRFSGHQFPNYSSELNVNALLLGDSALYLCASSFGPRKDTGELFFGEGSRLTVL.

Only a few counts were recorded for this clonotype. The chain is built from TRBV13 and TRBJ2-2; 9 bases match TRBD1. The CDR3 length is 15 residues. Germline CDR1 and CDR2: PRHDT and FYEKMQ (reference sequence). The ends lost 5 bases at V and 3 bases at J; junction bases unmatched: 4. In nucleotides, the CDR3 is TGTGCCAGCAGCGCGACAGGGGGATACACCGGGGAGCTGTTTTTT. It specifies CASSATGGYTGELFF.

Only a few counts were recorded for this clonotype. The CDR3 DNA is TGCAGTGTCAGTAGCCTTCGTAATGAAAAACTGTTTTTT. Translating it yields CSVSSLRNEKLFF. The chain joins TRBV20-1 to TRBJ1-4; D unresolved. This CDR3 is 13 amino acids long. From germline, CDR1 is DFQATT and CDR2 SNEGSKA (reference sequence). The V end was cut by 7 bases, the J end by 4 bases, with 13 bases between.

Concerning this clonotype itself: An end of the junction differs from the germline gene, which may be a read error. The rearrangement links TRBV19 to TRBJ2-7; no definite D call. This CDR3 has 15 amino acids. In germline, CDR1 is LNHDA, CDR2 SQIVND (reference sequence). This chain's CDR3 is CASSIASVNSYEQYF. Written as DNA, the CDR3 is TGTGCCAGTAGCATAGCCTCCGTAAACTCCTACGAGCAGTACTTC.

This clonotype turned up a few times. The chain joins TRBV7-9 to TRBJ1-3; D possibly corresponds to TRBD1 (5 bases). V gave up 3 bases and J gave up 0 bases, with 9 bases separating them. The CDR3 runs 15 residues. The germline V gene encodes CDR1 SEHNR and CDR2 FQNEAQ (reference sequence). CDR3 sequence: CASSFGTDSGNTIYF. DNA for the CDR3: TGTGCCAGCAGCTTCGGGACCGACTCTGGAAACACCATATATTTT.

The chain combines TRBV5-1 with TRBJ2-7; the match to TRBD2 covers 7 bases. V lost 0 bases to trimming and J lost 11 bases; unmatched junction nucleotides: 8. CDR1 and CDR2 (germline): SGHRS, YFSETQ. CDR3 length: 13 residues. The CDR3 spells CASSLDVTSTEYF. The CDR3 DNA reads TGCGCCAGCAGCTTGGACGTGACTAGCACGGAGTACTTC.

This clonotype showed up just a few times. The chain has TRBV10-1 and TRBJ2-2; D is unresolved. In germline, CDR1 is WNHNN, CDR2 SYGVQD (reference sequence). Trimming pared 8 bases from V and 0 bases from J, leaving 7 bases between. The CDR3 has 13 amino acids. CDR3 residues: CASRLTNTGELFF. For the CDR3, the DNA is TGCGCCAGCCGTCTGACGAACACCGGGGAGCTGTTTTTT.

The sample holds a few counts of this clonotype. The chain uses TRBV12-3 or TRBV12-4 and TRBJ2-5, with D possibly TRBD2 on 5 matching bases. Deletions cut 5 bases from V and 4 bases from J, with 11 bases between. The CDR3 is made up of 13 amino acids. The chain's CDR3 is CASSPYEGETQYF. CDR3 bases: TGTGCCAGCAGTCCCTACGAGGGAGAGACCCAGTACTTC.